A selection of T cell receptor beta chains follows, all from one sample in a study of tumor-infiltrating lymphocytes in primary liver carcinoma. TCRdb re-analysed the multiplex PCR reads in MiXCR, keeping a single row per CDR3 protein. The sample holds hundreds of thousands of distinct CDR3 sequences, around three fifths seen once. The material sequenced was peripheral blood. The receptors stem from a woman aged 25 to 39 with primary liver carcinoma and hepatitis B virus infection. The CDR3 runs from the conserved cysteine through the conserved F or W. The order of the fields is J gene, V gene, clone size, D gene, CDR3 DNA, CDR3 protein. The D gene is left open where the match is weak. Size is omitted from some rows. Given values are once, few, many or a class for expanded clones.

j_gene: TRBJ2-1; v_gene: TRBV12-5; abundance: NA; d_gene: NA; CDR3nt: TGTACTAGTGGTTTGGAAGACAGAGATGGCAATGAGCAGTTCTTC; CDR3aa: CTSGLEDRDGNEQFF
j_gene: TRBJ2-7; v_gene: TRBV11-2; abundance: many; d_gene: TRBD2; CDR3nt: TGTGCCAGCAGCTTAGGGCTAGCGGTATCCTACGAGCAGTACTTC; CDR3aa: CASSLGLAVSYEQYF
j_gene: TRBJ1-5; v_gene: TRBV29-1; abundance: many; d_gene: TRBD1; CDR3nt: TGCAGCGTTGCAGGGGGCAGCAATCAGCCCCAGCATTTT; CDR3aa: CSVAGGSNQPQHF
j_gene: TRBJ2-6; v_gene: TRBV7-9; abundance: NA; d_gene: TRBD1; CDR3nt: TGTGCCAGCAGCTTCACAGGGGTAGCTGGGGCCAACGTCCTGACTTTC; CDR3aa: CASSFTGVAGANVLTF
j_gene: TRBJ2-1; v_gene: TRBV10-2; abundance: NA; d_gene: NA; CDR3nt: TGCGCCAGCAGTGTAGTTCAGGAAGAGTTCTTC; CDR3aa: CASSVVQEEFF
j_gene: TRBJ2-7; v_gene: TRBV4-2; abundance: NA; d_gene: TRBD2; CDR3nt: TGTGCCAACAGCCCTGCGGCTAGCGGGAGGTTCGAGCAGTACTTC; CDR3aa: CANSPAASGRFEQYF
j_gene: TRBJ2-7; v_gene: TRBV6-5; abundance: many; d_gene: TRBD1; CDR3nt: TGTGCCAGCAGTTACTCCGGGATGACAGGGGTGGGGGCCGTCTACGAGCAGTACTTC; CDR3aa: CASSYSGMTGVGAVYEQYF
j_gene: TRBJ2-4; v_gene: TRBV6-5; abundance: NA; d_gene: NA; CDR3nt: TGTGCCAGGGGGGAGGACCTAGCCAAAAACATTCAGTACTTC; CDR3aa: CARGEDLAKNIQYF
j_gene: TRBJ2-3; v_gene: TRBV13; abundance: few; d_gene: NA; CDR3nt: TGTGCCAGCAGCCTCGGTAGCACAACCCCAGATACGCAGTATTTT; CDR3aa: CASSLGSTTPDTQYF
j_gene: TRBJ2-3; v_gene: TRBV7-9; abundance: many; d_gene: NA; CDR3nt: TGTGCCAGCAGCTTCTCCACAGATACGCAGTATTTT; CDR3aa: CASSFSTDTQYF
j_gene: TRBJ2-5; v_gene: TRBV6-5; abundance: NA; d_gene: TRBD1; CDR3nt: TGTGCCAGCAGTTACTCACCGGGACAGGGGAAAGAGACCCAGTACTTC; CDR3aa: CASSYSPGQGKETQYF
j_gene: TRBJ2-1; v_gene: TRBV11-2; abundance: NA; d_gene: NA; CDR3nt: TGTGTCAGCAGCTTAGATCTTAGTTCATACGATGAGCAGTTCTTC; CDR3aa: CVSSLDLSSYDEQFF
j_gene: TRBJ2-7; v_gene: TRBV28; abundance: NA; d_gene: NA; CDR3nt: TGTGCCAGCAGCAGGTTACATCTAGAGCAGTACTTC; CDR3aa: CASSRLHLEQYF
j_gene: TRBJ1-2; v_gene: TRBV4-1; abundance: NA; d_gene: NA; CDR3nt: TGCGCCAGGAGCCCAACAGACCCCCATGGCTACACCTTC; CDR3aa: CARSPTDPHGYTF